What follows is one T cell receptor (beta chain) and its context. The sample belongs to a study of T cell responses to AZD1222 COVID-19 vaccine. This table comes from immunoSEQ multiplex PCR, and its TCRdb copy is limited to in-frame clones, with some not included. The table has 90,000 to 140,000 clones, 82% seen once. The CDR3 has 11 residues. The ends were cut back, 7 bases at V and 5 bases at J, with 8 bases in the middle. CDR1 and CDR2 from the germline V gene are MNHEY and SMNVEV (reference sequence). This receptor was obtained from an adult in good health. The chain carries TRBV27 and TRBJ1-2; D may be TRBD1 (5 bases). Here the sequenced sample was peripheral blood, taken on day 0 of AZD1222 vaccination. CDR3 DNA sequence: TGTGCCAGCAAGTCAGGGTATGGCTACACCTTC. Translating it yields CASKSGYGYTF.